The 8 T cell receptor beta chains given below trace back to one sample, sequenced in a study of T-cell memory formation after mild COVID-19. TCRdb independently ran MiXCR on the 5' RACE reads; one entry per CDR3 protein. The data show around 510,000 distinct CDR3 sequences, with 20% to 25% seen just once and under 8.5% held by the top ten. The specimen was PBMCs or a T cell subset sorted from them (not recorded which). These receptor sequences come from an adult woman who had mild COVID-19 (a few samples of this study predate the infection). Cell type and time point are not known.

In regard to this clonotype: The junction departs from the called germline gene at one end, perhaps through a read error. The chain couples TRBV9 to TRBJ2-3; D tentatively fits TRBD1 or TRBD2 (6 bases each). Germline CDR1 is SGDLS and CDR2 is YYNGEE. This CDR3 is 13 amino acids long. In nucleotides, the CDR3 is TGTGCCAGCAGCGGAGGGGGTCGTTTCAGGGAGGATTTT. Its translation: CASSGGGRFREDF.

This clonotype has ten or more counts. The genes are TRBV7-2 and TRBJ1-2; TRBD1 is a possible D gene (6 bases). The CDR3 extends over 13 amino acids. CDR1 is SGHTA, CDR2 FQGNSA, per germline. With 3 bases removed from V and 6 bases from J, the gap between germline ends came to 11 bases. In DNA, the CDR3 is TGTGCCAGCAGCTTGGGGGCCACGGATGGCTACACCTTC. Translation: CASSLGATDGYTF.

The V gene is TRBV29-1, the J gene TRBJ2-4; tentatively, D is TRBD1 (5 bases). Per germline, CDR1 SQVTM and CDR2 ANQGSEA. Trimming removed 6 bases from V and 0 bases from J, with 6 bases in between. The CDR3 consists of 12 residues. This CDR3 reads CSVGVAKNIQYF. In DNA, the CDR3 is TGCAGCGTAGGGGTAGCCAAAAACATTCAGTACTTC.

There are a few counts of this clonotype. The CDR3 coding sequence is TGCGCCAGCAGCCAAGCGGGACAGGGCAATTCACCCCTCCACTTT. Translating gives CASSQAGQGNSPLHF. This rearrangement joins TRBV4-3 to TRBJ1-6; 9 bases align to TRBD1. After removal of 1 base from V and 7 bases from J, the junction contained 2 bases not matched to a gene. Germline V gene sequence: CDR1 LGHNA, CDR2 YSLEER. The CDR3 is 15 residues long.

This clonotype was observed a few times. The CDR3 nucleotides are TGTGCCAGCTCACCAGGAGGGATAAATAACTATGGCTACACCTTC. Residues: CASSPGGINNYGYTF. The rearrangement links TRBV18 to TRBJ1-2; D is unclear. Per germline, CDR1 KGHSH and CDR2 LQKENI. V lost 2 bases and J 1 base, leaving 11 bases between the germline ends. The CDR3 runs 15 residues.

This clonotype was seen more than once but under ten times. V is TRBV11-3 and J is TRBJ2-1; 8 bases match TRBD1. The germline CDR1 and CDR2 sequences are SGHNT and YENEEA. Trimming took 5 bases from V and 2 from J; bases not matched to a gene: 11. The length of the CDR3 is 17 residues. This CDR3 is CASSPQGAGNPYNEQFF. The CDR3 DNA follows: TGTGCCAGCAGCCCCCAGGGGGCGGGGAACCCCTACAATGAGCAGTTCTTC.

The chain links TRBV30 to TRBJ2-2; no clear D. Per the germline V gene, CDR1 is GTSNPN and CDR2 is SVGIG (reference sequence). This CDR3 region has 12 residues. V was pared by 2 bases and J by 6 bases, with 7 bases between. CDR3 residues: CAWSFPPGELFF. The CDR3 DNA sequence: TGTGCCTGGAGTTTCCCCCCCGGGGAGCTGTTTTTT.

The chain carries TRBV29-1 and TRBJ1-2; D is ambiguous. Germline V lookup: CDR1 SQVTM, CDR2 ANQGSEA. This CDR3 spans 11 amino acids. Trimming pared 5 bases from V and 4 bases from J, leaving 8 bases between. CDR3 bases: TGCAGCGTTCTTACGGTCTATGGCTACACCTTC. Protein product: CSVLTVYGYTF.